The rows below give T cell receptor beta chains drawn from one sample of a study of T cell changes during pregnancy in multiple sclerosis. Measured with immunoSEQ multiplex PCR; TCRdb has only the in-frame clones, and not every one. The table shows some 73,000 clones, with approximately 92% occurring only once. This material consisted of peripheral blood, taken in the third trimester of pregnancy. Every receptor here comes from a female donor in good health, enrolled as a control in a pregnancy study. CDR3s include the opening cysteine and the closing phenylalanine or tryptophan. Each record gives: V gene, CDR3 protein.

v_call: TRBV2; cdr3_aa: CASRTGVGSNSPLHF
v_call: TRBV28; cdr3_aa: CASSPVVGLNQPQHF
v_call: TRBV4-3; cdr3_aa: CASSQEDRENEKLFF
v_call: TRBV19; cdr3_aa: CASSNRGRTGELFF
v_call: TRBV2; cdr3_aa: CASSGRQGGQPQHF
v_call: TRBV9; cdr3_aa: CASSAYSGGEQFF
v_call: TRBV28; cdr3_aa: CASSLRGRPYSPLHF
v_call: TRBV5-5; cdr3_aa: CASSLGIGRDSYEQYF
v_call: TRBV5-4; cdr3_aa: CASSLAGGSEKLFF
v_call: TRBV6-5; cdr3_aa: CASSYSRFEAFF
v_call: TRBV7-8; cdr3_aa: CASSPKRRSSDEQFF
v_call: TRBV9; cdr3_aa: CASSPTRSEKLFF
v_call: TRBV5-1; cdr3_aa: CASGGAGPNYGYTF
v_call: TRBV2; cdr3_aa: CASGTGAQYF
v_call: TRBV6-5; cdr3_aa: CASRRTGVGNTIYF
v_call: TRBV4-3; cdr3_aa: CASSRLGQNFYGYTF
v_call: TRBV7-9; cdr3_aa: CASVLGLAGGIGELFF
v_call: TRBV5-1; cdr3_aa: CASSLPQATNTEAFF
v_call: TRBV19; cdr3_aa: CASSMGGQVGTQYF
v_call: TRBV6-1; cdr3_aa: CALSRGGNQPQHF
v_call: TRBV5-6; cdr3_aa: CASSLGSRGLAKNIQYF
v_call: TRBV28; cdr3_aa: CASSFSGGGLEKLFF
v_call: TRBV28; cdr3_aa: CASSKQGLWRNEQFF
v_call: TRBV9; cdr3_aa: CASSLADSSYNEQFF
v_call: TRBV19; cdr3_aa: CASSIRVYSNQPQHF
v_call: TRBV6-1; cdr3_aa: CASRGHSTYEQYF
v_call: TRBV30; cdr3_aa: CAWSVGDRGYEQYF
v_call: TRBV28; cdr3_aa: CASSLRVGDGGTEAFF